Listed below are T cell receptor beta chains from one sample, sequenced in a study of CD8+ T cells in alopecia areata. Clones were read by immunoSEQ multiplex PCR, and TCRdb kept only the in-frame ones, dropping some. The sample records about 120,000 clones, 58% being singletons. This specimen was CD8+ T cells sorted from blood, taken at week 4, from a patient treated with tofacitinib. These receptors came from a human donor with alopecia areata. Both conserved end residues are part of each CDR3. Each record gives: CDR3 DNA, CDR3 protein, J gene, clone size, V gene, D gene. The D gene is left open where the match is weak. A clone size is listed for some rows: how often the clone was seen (once, few, many), or a class if it is expanded.

cdr3_nt: TGTGCCTGGAGTCACCTCACAGATACGCAGTATTTT
cdr3_aa: CAWSHLTDTQYF
j_call: TRBJ2-3
clone_size: -
v_call: TRBV30
d_call: -

cdr3_nt: TGTGCCAGCAGTCAGACTAGCTTCAATGAGCAGTTCTTC
cdr3_aa: CASSQTSFNEQFF
j_call: TRBJ2-1
clone_size: -
v_call: TRBV21-1
d_call: -

cdr3_nt: TGTGCCAGCAGGGAATCCTCTGGGGCCAACGTCCTGACTTTC
cdr3_aa: CASRESSGANVLTF
j_call: TRBJ2-6
clone_size: -
v_call: TRBV7-9
d_call: -

cdr3_nt: TGTGCTAGTGGTTTGGTAGGGCCCGGGCGGAGCAATCAGCCCCAGCATTTT
cdr3_aa: CASGLVGPGRSNQPQHF
j_call: TRBJ1-5
clone_size: -
v_call: TRBV12-5
d_call: -

cdr3_nt: TGTGCCAGCAGCTTAATCGAGAACACTGAAGCTTTCTTT
cdr3_aa: CASSLIENTEAFF
j_call: TRBJ1-1
clone_size: -
v_call: TRBV7-2
d_call: -

cdr3_nt: TGTGCCAGCAGCTACGGGGGGGCCTACAATGAGCAGTTCTTC
cdr3_aa: CASSYGGAYNEQFF
j_call: TRBJ2-1
clone_size: few
v_call: TRBV27
d_call: TRBD2

cdr3_nt: TGTGCCAGCAGCCAAGATTGGCTAGGGGAGGGCAATGAGCAGTTCTTC
cdr3_aa: CASSQDWLGEGNEQFF
j_call: TRBJ2-1
clone_size: few
v_call: TRBV4-2
d_call: TRBD2

cdr3_nt: TGTGCCAGCAGTGAGTTCGTGGTCGCGCACAGAAAAGAGACCCAGTACTTC
cdr3_aa: CASSEFVVAHRKETQYF
j_call: TRBJ2-5
clone_size: few
v_call: TRBV2
d_call: -

cdr3_nt: TGCAGCGTTGAAGATACGGGCAGGGGGCAGCCCCAGCATTTT
cdr3_aa: CSVEDTGRGQPQHF
j_call: TRBJ1-5
clone_size: few
v_call: TRBV29-1
d_call: TRBD1

cdr3_nt: TGCGCCAGCAGCCCAGGGACTCTAAGCTCCTACAATGAGCAGTTCTTC
cdr3_aa: CASSPGTLSSYNEQFF
j_call: TRBJ2-1
clone_size: -
v_call: TRBV5-1
d_call: -

cdr3_nt: TGTGCCAGCAGCTTAAAAGGGGGCGTGGATACGCAGTATTTT
cdr3_aa: CASSLKGGVDTQYF
j_call: TRBJ2-3
clone_size: -
v_call: TRBV7-3
d_call: TRBD1

cdr3_nt: TGTGCCAGCAGCGCATGGGGGGGAGGCTCCCACAATGAGCAGTTCTTC
cdr3_aa: CASSAWGGGSHNEQFF
j_call: TRBJ2-1
clone_size: few
v_call: TRBV13
d_call: TRBD2

cdr3_nt: TGTGCCAGCAGTGAATTTGACACCTCGAACACTGAAGCTTTCTTT
cdr3_aa: CASSEFDTSNTEAFF
j_call: TRBJ1-1
clone_size: -
v_call: TRBV25-1
d_call: -

cdr3_nt: TGTGCCAGCAGCTTAGGGCACTACGAGCAGTACTTC
cdr3_aa: CASSLGHYEQYF
j_call: TRBJ2-7
clone_size: -
v_call: TRBV13
d_call: -

cdr3_nt: TGTGCCAGCAGCGTCTTTTCGGGGGCCGATGGGGCCAACGTCCTGACTTTC
cdr3_aa: CASSVFSGADGANVLTF
j_call: TRBJ2-6
clone_size: -
v_call: TRBV9
d_call: -

cdr3_nt: TGCGCCAGCAGCCAGGCTACAGGAGTCTCTGGGGCCAACGTCCTGACTTTC
cdr3_aa: CASSQATGVSGANVLTF
j_call: TRBJ2-6
clone_size: -
v_call: TRBV4-1
d_call: -

cdr3_nt: TGCGCCAGCAGCCCCCTGGGGCAGCCAAATCAGCCCCAGCATTTT
cdr3_aa: CASSPLGQPNQPQHF
j_call: TRBJ1-5
clone_size: -
v_call: TRBV5-1
d_call: -

cdr3_nt: TGTGCCAGCAGCTTAGGCCCAGAGAACACTGAAGCTTTCTTT
cdr3_aa: CASSLGPENTEAFF
j_call: TRBJ1-1
clone_size: few
v_call: TRBV7-8
d_call: -

cdr3_nt: TGTGCCAGCAGCCCTACGTGGATGGCAGATACGCAGTATTTT
cdr3_aa: CASSPTWMADTQYF
j_call: TRBJ2-3
clone_size: few
v_call: TRBV4-2
d_call: -

cdr3_nt: TGTGCCAGCAGAACTCTAGGGGAGCCAATCTATGGCTACACCTTC
cdr3_aa: CASRTLGEPIYGYTF
j_call: TRBJ1-2
clone_size: -
v_call: TRBV6-6
d_call: -

cdr3_nt: TGTGCCAGCAGCCCAGGCCCTAGCGATACGCAGTATTTT
cdr3_aa: CASSPGPSDTQYF
j_call: TRBJ2-3
clone_size: -
v_call: TRBV7-9
d_call: -

cdr3_nt: TGTGCCAGCAGCGAAGAGAGGGTGAGGCGTTACGAGCAGTACTTC
cdr3_aa: CASSEERVRRYEQYF
j_call: TRBJ2-7
clone_size: once
v_call: TRBV27
d_call: -

cdr3_nt: TGTGCCAGCACTAAAGCGGGCGGGGAGCTGTTTTTT
cdr3_aa: CASTKAGGELFF
j_call: TRBJ2-2
clone_size: medium-sized
v_call: TRBV11-2
d_call: -

cdr3_nt: TGTGCCAGCAGCTCCGGGACAGGGTCCTATGGCTACACCTTC
cdr3_aa: CASSSGTGSYGYTF
j_call: TRBJ1-2
clone_size: -
v_call: TRBV5-6
d_call: TRBD1

cdr3_nt: TGCGCCAGCAGCCAGGGCCGACAGGGGGCCTACGAGCAGTACTTC
cdr3_aa: CASSQGRQGAYEQYF
j_call: TRBJ2-7
clone_size: -
v_call: TRBV4-3
d_call: TRBD1

cdr3_nt: TGTGCCAGCAGTTTGTTTAGCGTAACCGAGCAGTTCTTC
cdr3_aa: CASSLFSVTEQFF
j_call: TRBJ2-1
clone_size: -
v_call: TRBV27
d_call: -

cdr3_nt: TGTGCCAGCAGCTTGCCTAGTAAAGAGACCCAGTACTTC
cdr3_aa: CASSLPSKETQYF
j_call: TRBJ2-5
clone_size: -
v_call: TRBV7-9
d_call: -

cdr3_nt: TGTGCCAGCAGCCAAAGGAATTCGGTTCAAGAGACCCAGTACTTC
cdr3_aa: CASSQRNSVQETQYF
j_call: TRBJ2-5
clone_size: -
v_call: TRBV5-4
d_call: -

cdr3_nt: TGTGCCAGCAGTCCCATGGTCTCACCCCTCCACTTT
cdr3_aa: CASSPMVSPLHF
j_call: TRBJ1-6
clone_size: few
v_call: TRBV28
d_call: -

cdr3_nt: TGTGCCAGCAGCCCACCCGGACAGGGGTCCTACAATGAGCAGTTCTTC
cdr3_aa: CASSPPGQGSYNEQFF
j_call: TRBJ2-1
clone_size: once
v_call: TRBV9
d_call: TRBD1

cdr3_nt: TGCAGCGTATACAGGGATACGTATGGCTACACCTTC
cdr3_aa: CSVYRDTYGYTF
j_call: TRBJ1-2
clone_size: few
v_call: TRBV29-1
d_call: -

cdr3_nt: TGCAGCGTTGAAGAGGCACAGCCCGGCGAGCAGTACTTC
cdr3_aa: CSVEEAQPGEQYF
j_call: TRBJ2-7
clone_size: few
v_call: TRBV29-1
d_call: -

cdr3_nt: TGTGCCAGCAGCGGCACTGGGGATGAGCAGTTCTTC
cdr3_aa: CASSGTGDEQFF
j_call: TRBJ2-1
clone_size: -
v_call: TRBV7-8
d_call: -

cdr3_nt: TGTGCCATCAGTGACACAGGGGAATGGACCGGGGAGCTGTTTTTT
cdr3_aa: CAISDTGEWTGELFF
j_call: TRBJ2-2
clone_size: once
v_call: TRBV10-3
d_call: TRBD1

cdr3_nt: TGTGCCAGCAGTTTAGGAGGGACAGGGGCCGAGCAGTACTTC
cdr3_aa: CASSLGGTGAEQYF
j_call: TRBJ2-7
clone_size: -
v_call: TRBV27
d_call: TRBD1

cdr3_nt: TGTGCCAGCAGTGAATATGCTAATGGTGCGAGGAACTTC
cdr3_aa: CASSEYANGARNF
j_call: TRBJ2-7
clone_size: few
v_call: TRBV25-1
d_call: -

cdr3_nt: TGTGCCAGCAGGGGGGGACCCTCCTACGAGCAGTACTTC
cdr3_aa: CASRGGPSYEQYF
j_call: TRBJ2-7
clone_size: -
v_call: TRBV27
d_call: -

cdr3_nt: TGTGCCTGGAGTGTACAGGCGGATACGCAGTATTTT
cdr3_aa: CAWSVQADTQYF
j_call: TRBJ2-3
clone_size: -
v_call: TRBV30
d_call: -

cdr3_nt: TGTGCCAGCAGTGAAGGGACAGATACTCTGAACACTGAAGCTTTCTTT
cdr3_aa: CASSEGTDTLNTEAFF
j_call: TRBJ1-1
clone_size: -
v_call: TRBV6-4
d_call: TRBD1

cdr3_nt: TGCAGCGGCCTCAGGGGCAACACCGGGGAGCTGTTTTTT
cdr3_aa: CSGLRGNTGELFF
j_call: TRBJ2-2
clone_size: few
v_call: TRBV29-1
d_call: -